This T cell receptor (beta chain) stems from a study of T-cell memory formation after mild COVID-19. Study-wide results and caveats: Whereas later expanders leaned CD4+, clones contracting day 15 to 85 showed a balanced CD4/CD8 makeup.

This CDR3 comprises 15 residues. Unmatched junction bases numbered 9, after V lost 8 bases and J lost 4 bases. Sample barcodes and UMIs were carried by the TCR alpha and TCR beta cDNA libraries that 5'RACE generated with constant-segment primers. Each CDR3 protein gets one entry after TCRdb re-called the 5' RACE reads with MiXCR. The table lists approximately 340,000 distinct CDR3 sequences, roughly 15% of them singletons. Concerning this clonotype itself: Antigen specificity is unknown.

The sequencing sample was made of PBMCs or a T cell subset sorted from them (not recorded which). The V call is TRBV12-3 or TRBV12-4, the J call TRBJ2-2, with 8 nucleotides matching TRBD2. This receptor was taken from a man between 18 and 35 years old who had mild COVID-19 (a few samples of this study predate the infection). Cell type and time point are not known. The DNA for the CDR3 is TGTGCCAGCGGGAACCGACTAGCGAGCACCGGGGAGCTGTTTTTT. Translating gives CASGNRLASTGELFF.